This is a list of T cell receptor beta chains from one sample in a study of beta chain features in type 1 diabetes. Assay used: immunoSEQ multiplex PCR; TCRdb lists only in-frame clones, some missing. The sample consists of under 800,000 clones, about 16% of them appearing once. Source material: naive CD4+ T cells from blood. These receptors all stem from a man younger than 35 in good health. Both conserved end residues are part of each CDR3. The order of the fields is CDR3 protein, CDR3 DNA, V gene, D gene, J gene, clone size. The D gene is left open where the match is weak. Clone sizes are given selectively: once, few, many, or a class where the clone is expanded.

CDR3: CASSAGLAYNEQFF
DNA: TGTGCCAGTAGTGCGGGACTAGCGTACAATGAGCAGTTCTTC
V: TRBV19
D: TRBD2
J: TRBJ2-1
size: -

CDR3: CASSKPGGSYGYTF
DNA: TGTGCCAGCAGCAAGCCAGGGGGCTCGTATGGCTACACCTTC
V: TRBV9
D: TRBD1
J: TRBJ1-2
size: few

CDR3: CASSEWAVRNTEAFF
DNA: TGTGCCAGCAGTGAATGGGCAGTCAGGAACACTGAAGCTTTCTTT
V: TRBV6-1
D: -
J: TRBJ1-1
size: few

CDR3: CAGRTGQGASEKLFF
DNA: TGTGCCGGCAGGACTGGCCAGGGAGCGAGTGAAAAACTGTTTTTT
V: TRBV7-9
D: -
J: TRBJ1-4
size: few

CDR3: CASSFRTSGSGEQYF
DNA: TGCGCCAGCAGCTTTCGGACTAGCGGGAGTGGCGAGCAGTACTTC
V: TRBV5-1
D: TRBD2
J: TRBJ2-7
size: -

CDR3: CASSQPRLGPNYGYTF
DNA: TGCGCCAGCAGCCAACCGCGCCTAGGACCTAACTATGGCTACACCTTC
V: TRBV4-1
D: -
J: TRBJ1-2
size: few

CDR3: CASSRPVPCNQPQHF
DNA: TGTGCCAGCAGTAGACCGGTCCCATGCAATCAGCCCCAGCATTTT
V: TRBV21-1
D: -
J: TRBJ1-5
size: -

CDR3: CASSRRTGDNEQFF
DNA: TGCGCCAGCAGCCGAAGGACGGGAGACAATGAGCAGTTCTTC
V: TRBV4-3
D: -
J: TRBJ2-1
size: -

CDR3: CASSSRGREGPDTQYF
DNA: TGTGCCAGCAGCTCCCGAGGGCGGGAGGGCCCAGATACGCAGTATTTT
V: TRBV9
D: TRBD2
J: TRBJ2-3
size: few

CDR3: CASSPTSGISKNIQYF
DNA: TGTGCCAGCTCACCTACAAGCGGGATTTCCAAAAACATTCAGTACTTC
V: TRBV18
D: TRBD2
J: TRBJ2-4
size: few

CDR3: CAGTRHPQETQYF
DNA: TGTGCCGGCACGCGACACCCCCAAGAGACCCAGTACTTC
V: TRBV2
D: -
J: TRBJ2-5
size: -

CDR3: CASSYGQGGVGANVLTF
DNA: TGTGCCAGCAGCTATGGACAGGGAGGGGTTGGGGCCAACGTCCTGACTTTC
V: TRBV7-6
D: -
J: TRBJ2-6
size: few

CDR3: CASSPGGSSTDTQYF
DNA: TGTGCCAGCAGCCCCGGGGGGTCGAGCACAGATACGCAGTATTTT
V: TRBV5-4
D: TRBD2
J: TRBJ2-3
size: few

CDR3: CASSQTFRTGWSGANVLTF
DNA: TGCGCCAGCAGCCAAACCTTTCGGACAGGGTGGTCTGGGGCCAACGTCCTGACTTTC
V: TRBV4-3
D: TRBD1
J: TRBJ2-6
size: -

CDR3: CASSYSPRAFF
DNA: TGTGCCAGCAGTTACTCTCCAAGGGCTTTCTTT
V: TRBV6-6
D: -
J: TRBJ1-1
size: -

CDR3: CASSSSGTGSYGYTF
DNA: TGTGCCAGCAGCTCCTCCGGGACAGGAAGCTATGGCTACACCTTC
V: TRBV7-3
D: TRBD1
J: TRBJ1-2
size: -

CDR3: CASSVGQGTSDTQYF
DNA: TGTGCCAGCAGCGTGGGACAGGGAACCTCAGATACGCAGTATTTT
V: TRBV9
D: TRBD1
J: TRBJ2-3
size: -

CDR3: CASSLASQETQYF
DNA: TGCGCCAGCAGCTTGGCGTCGCAAGAGACCCAGTACTTC
V: TRBV5-1
D: -
J: TRBJ2-5
size: few

CDR3: CASSPQPRGKGTEAFF
DNA: TGTGCCAGCTCACCCCAACCGAGGGGCAAGGGAACAGAAGCTTTCTTT
V: TRBV18
D: -
J: TRBJ1-1
size: few

CDR3: CASSLWGLTTRGEQFF
DNA: TGTGCCAGCAGCTTATGGGGATTAACAACCCGGGGTGAGCAGTTCTTC
V: TRBV7-2
D: -
J: TRBJ2-1
size: few

CDR3: CASTLGGKLSGSSYNEQFF
DNA: TGTGCCAGCACCCTCGGGGGTAAGTTAAGCGGGAGCTCCTACAATGAGCAGTTCTTC
V: TRBV9
D: TRBD2
J: TRBJ2-1
size: -

CDR3: CATSRNRDGSTDTQYF
DNA: TGTGCCACCAGCAGAAACCGGGACGGTAGCACAGATACGCAGTATTTT
V: TRBV15
D: -
J: TRBJ2-3
size: few